This T cell receptor (beta chain) appears in the sequencing data of a study of cytomegalovirus exposure and HLA in healthy donors. Study-level results: In a later analysis, donors in an Asian-associated ancestry cluster reportedly had fewer N-insertions in productive TCRs than the cohort mean.

Losses at the gene ends were 5 bases for V and 3 bases for J; bases not matched to a gene: 7. The CDR3 covers 14 residues. Germline V gene sequence: CDR1 MNHNY, CDR2 SVGAGI (reference sequence). Remarks on this clone: Its target is not known.

The PCR employed 60 Vbeta primers together with 13 Jbeta primers. TCRdb's table, derived via immunoSEQ multiplex PCR, lists solely in-frame clones and lacks some. The data contain around 300,000 clones, around 66% of them singletons. The chain links TRBV6-6 to TRBJ2-7; 7 nucleotides align to TRBD1. This sequence was found in a female donor in good health and CMV-seronegative. The sample taken for sequencing was PBMCs. CDR3 nucleotide sequence: TGTGCCAGCAGTCAGGGGGACAGTATCTACGAGCAGTACTTC. Translated: CASSQGDSIYEQYF.